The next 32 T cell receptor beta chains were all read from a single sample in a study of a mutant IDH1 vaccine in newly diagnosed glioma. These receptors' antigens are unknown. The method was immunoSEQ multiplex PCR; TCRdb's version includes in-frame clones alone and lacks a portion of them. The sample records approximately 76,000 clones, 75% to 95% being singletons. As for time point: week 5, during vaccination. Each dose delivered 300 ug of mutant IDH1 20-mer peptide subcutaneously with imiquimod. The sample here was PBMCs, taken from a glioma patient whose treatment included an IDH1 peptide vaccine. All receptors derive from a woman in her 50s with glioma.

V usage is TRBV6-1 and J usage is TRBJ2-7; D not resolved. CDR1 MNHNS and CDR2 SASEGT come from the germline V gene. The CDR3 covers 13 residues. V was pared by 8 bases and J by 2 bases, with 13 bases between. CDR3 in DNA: TGTGCCAGCTCCTTCCTAAGAGCCTACGAGCAGTACTTC. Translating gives CASSFLRAYEQYF.

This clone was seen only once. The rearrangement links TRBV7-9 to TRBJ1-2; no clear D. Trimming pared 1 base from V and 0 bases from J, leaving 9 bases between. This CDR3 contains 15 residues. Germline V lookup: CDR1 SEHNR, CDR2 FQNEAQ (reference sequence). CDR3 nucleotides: TGTGCCAGCAGCTTAGGTGGCAGCGCTAACTATGGCTACACCTTC. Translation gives CASSLGGSANYGYTF.

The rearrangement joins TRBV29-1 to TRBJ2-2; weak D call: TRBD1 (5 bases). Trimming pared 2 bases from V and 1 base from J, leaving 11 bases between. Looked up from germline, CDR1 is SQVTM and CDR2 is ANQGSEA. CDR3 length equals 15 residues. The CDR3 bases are TGCAGCGTTGAAACGCAGGGTTGGAACACCGGGGAGCTGTTTTTT. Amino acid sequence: CSVETQGWNTGELFF.

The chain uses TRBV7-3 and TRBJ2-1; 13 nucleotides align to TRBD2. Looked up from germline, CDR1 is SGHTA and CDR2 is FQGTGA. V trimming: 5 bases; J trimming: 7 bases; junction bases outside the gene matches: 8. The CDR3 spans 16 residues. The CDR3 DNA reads TGTGCCAGCAGCCCCCTAGGACTAGCGGGAGCTAATGAGCAGTTCTTC. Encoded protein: CASSPLGLAGANEQFF.

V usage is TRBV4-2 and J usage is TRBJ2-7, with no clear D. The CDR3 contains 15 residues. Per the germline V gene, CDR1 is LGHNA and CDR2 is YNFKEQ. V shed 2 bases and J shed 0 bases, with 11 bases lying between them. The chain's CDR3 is CASSQSRVISYEQYF. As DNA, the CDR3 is TGTGCCAGCAGCCAATCTCGGGTGATCTCCTACGAGCAGTACTTC.

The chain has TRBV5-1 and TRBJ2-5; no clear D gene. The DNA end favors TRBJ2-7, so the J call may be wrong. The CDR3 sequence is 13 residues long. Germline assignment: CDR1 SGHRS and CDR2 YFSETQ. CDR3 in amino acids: CASMEPWGYEQYF. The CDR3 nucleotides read TGCGCCAGCATGGAGCCTTGGGGCTACGAGCAGTACTTC.

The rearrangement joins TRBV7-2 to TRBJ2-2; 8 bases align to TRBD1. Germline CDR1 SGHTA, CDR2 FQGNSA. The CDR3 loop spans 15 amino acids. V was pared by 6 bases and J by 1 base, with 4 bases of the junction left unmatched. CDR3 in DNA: TGTGCCAGCAGGTCACAGGGGGTGAACACCGGGGAGCTGTTTTTT. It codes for CASRSQGVNTGELFF.

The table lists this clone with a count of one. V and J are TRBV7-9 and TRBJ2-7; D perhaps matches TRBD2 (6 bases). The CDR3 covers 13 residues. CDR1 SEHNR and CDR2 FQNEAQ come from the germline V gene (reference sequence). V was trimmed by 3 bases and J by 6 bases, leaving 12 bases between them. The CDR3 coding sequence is TGTGCCAGCAGCTTCGGGGGTACTTCCGAGCAGTACTTC. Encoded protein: CASSFGGTSEQYF.

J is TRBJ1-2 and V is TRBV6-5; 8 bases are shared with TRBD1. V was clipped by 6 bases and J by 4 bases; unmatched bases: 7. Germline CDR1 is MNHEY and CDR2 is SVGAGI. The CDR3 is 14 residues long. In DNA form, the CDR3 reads TGTGCCAGCAGAACCACTACAGGGGGCTATGGCTACACCTTC. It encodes CASRTTTGGYGYTF.

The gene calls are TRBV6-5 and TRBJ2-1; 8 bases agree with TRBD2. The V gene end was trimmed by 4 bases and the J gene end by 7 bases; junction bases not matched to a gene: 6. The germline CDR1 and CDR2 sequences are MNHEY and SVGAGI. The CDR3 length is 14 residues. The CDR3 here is CASSLSGRANEQFF. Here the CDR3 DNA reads TGTGCCAGCAGTTTGTCCGGGAGGGCAAATGAGCAGTTCTTC.

The DNA of the CDR3 is TGCGCCAGCAGCCTGCCCACAGATACGCAGTATTTT. It is translated as CASSLPTDTQYF. The V and J genes are TRBV4-1 and TRBJ2-3; D is unclear. V dropped 4 bases and J dropped 2 bases, with 4 bases sitting between them. CDR3 size: 12 residues. Per germline, CDR1 MGHRA and CDR2 YSYEKL.

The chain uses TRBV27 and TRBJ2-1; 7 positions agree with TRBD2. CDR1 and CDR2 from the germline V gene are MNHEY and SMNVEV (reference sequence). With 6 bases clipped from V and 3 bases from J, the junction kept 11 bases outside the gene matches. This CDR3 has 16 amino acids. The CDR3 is CASRVSGTHSYNEQFF. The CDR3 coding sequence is TGTGCCAGCAGAGTCAGCGGGACCCATAGCTACAATGAGCAGTTCTTC.

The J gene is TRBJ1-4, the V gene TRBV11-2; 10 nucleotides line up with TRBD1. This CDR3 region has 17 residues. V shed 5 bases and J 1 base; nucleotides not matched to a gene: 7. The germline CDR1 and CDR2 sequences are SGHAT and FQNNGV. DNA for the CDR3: TGTGCCAGCAGCCCGGGACAGGGGAGGAGAACTAATGAAAAACTGTTTTTT. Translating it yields CASSPGQGRRTNEKLFF.

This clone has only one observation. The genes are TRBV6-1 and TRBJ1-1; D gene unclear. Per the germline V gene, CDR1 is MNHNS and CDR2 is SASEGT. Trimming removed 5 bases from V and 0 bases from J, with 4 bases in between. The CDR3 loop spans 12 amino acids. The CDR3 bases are TGTGCCAGCAGTAAGCTGAACACTGAAGCTTTCTTT. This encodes CASSKLNTEAFF.

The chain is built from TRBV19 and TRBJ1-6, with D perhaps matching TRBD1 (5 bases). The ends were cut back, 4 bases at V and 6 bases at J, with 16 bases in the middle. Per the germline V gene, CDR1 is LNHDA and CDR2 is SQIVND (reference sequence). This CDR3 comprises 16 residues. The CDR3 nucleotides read TGTGCCAGTAGTACCTCACAGGTTGCTGCTAATTCACCCCTCCACTTT. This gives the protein CASSTSQVAANSPLHF.

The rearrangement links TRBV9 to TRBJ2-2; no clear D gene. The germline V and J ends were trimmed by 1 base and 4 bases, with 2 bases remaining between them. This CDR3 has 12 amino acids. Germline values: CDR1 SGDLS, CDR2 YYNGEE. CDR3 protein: CASSVTTGELFF. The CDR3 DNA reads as TGTGCCAGCAGCGTAACCACCGGGGAGCTGTTTTTT.

The CDR3: CASSYEVGELFF. CDR3 DNA: TGTGCCAGCAGCTATGAGGTCGGGGAGCTGTTTTTT. The chain joins TRBV5-6 to TRBJ2-2, with D unresolved. V lost 3 bases to trimming and J lost 7 bases, with 7 bases between them. Germline values: CDR1 SGHDT, CDR2 YYEEEE. The CDR3 is 12 amino acids.

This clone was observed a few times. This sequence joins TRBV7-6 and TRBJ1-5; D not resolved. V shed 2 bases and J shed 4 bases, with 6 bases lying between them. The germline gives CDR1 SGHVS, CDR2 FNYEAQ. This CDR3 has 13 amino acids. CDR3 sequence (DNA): TGTGCCAGCAGCTTATGGGTTAATCAGCCCCAGCATTTT. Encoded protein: CASSLWVNQPQHF.

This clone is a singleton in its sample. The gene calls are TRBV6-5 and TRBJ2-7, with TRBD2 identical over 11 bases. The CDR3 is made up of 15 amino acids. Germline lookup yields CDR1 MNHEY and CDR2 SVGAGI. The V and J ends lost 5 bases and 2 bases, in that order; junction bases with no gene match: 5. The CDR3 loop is CASSALAGGPYEQYF. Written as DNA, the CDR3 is TGTGCCAGCAGTGCTTTAGCGGGGGGGCCCTACGAGCAGTACTTC.

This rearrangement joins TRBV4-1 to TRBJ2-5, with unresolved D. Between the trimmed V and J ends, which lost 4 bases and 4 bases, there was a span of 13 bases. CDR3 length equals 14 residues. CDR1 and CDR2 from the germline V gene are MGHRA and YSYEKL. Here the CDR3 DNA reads TGCGCCAGCAGCCTACGGACCCTGGGAGAGACCCAGTACTTC. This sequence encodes CASSLRTLGETQYF.

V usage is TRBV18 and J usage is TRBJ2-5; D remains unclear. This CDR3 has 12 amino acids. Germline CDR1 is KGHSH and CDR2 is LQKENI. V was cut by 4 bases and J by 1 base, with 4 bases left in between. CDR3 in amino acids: CASSQIQETQYF. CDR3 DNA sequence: TGTGCCAGCTCACAAATCCAAGAGACCCAGTACTTC.

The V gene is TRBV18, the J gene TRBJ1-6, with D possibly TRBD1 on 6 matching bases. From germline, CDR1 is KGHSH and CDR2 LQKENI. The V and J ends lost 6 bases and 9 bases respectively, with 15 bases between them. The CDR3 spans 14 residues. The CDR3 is CASSSGDGGSPLHF. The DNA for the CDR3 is TGTGCCAGCTCGTCAGGGGATGGGGGTTCACCCCTCCACTTT. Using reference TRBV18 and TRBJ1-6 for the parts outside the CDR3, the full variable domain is NAGVMQNPRHLVRRRGQEARLRCSPMKGHSHVYWYRQLPEEGLKFMVYLQKENIIDESGMPKERFSAEFPKEGPSILRIQQVVRGDSAAYFCASSSGDGGSPLHFGNGTRLTVT.

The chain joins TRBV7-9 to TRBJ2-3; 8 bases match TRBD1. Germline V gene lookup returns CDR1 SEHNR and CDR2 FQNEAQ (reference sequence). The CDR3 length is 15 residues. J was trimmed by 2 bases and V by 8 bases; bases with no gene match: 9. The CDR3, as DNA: TGTGCCAGCGATGTTGGGACAGGTGTCACAGATACGCAGTATTTT. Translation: CASDVGTGVTDTQYF.

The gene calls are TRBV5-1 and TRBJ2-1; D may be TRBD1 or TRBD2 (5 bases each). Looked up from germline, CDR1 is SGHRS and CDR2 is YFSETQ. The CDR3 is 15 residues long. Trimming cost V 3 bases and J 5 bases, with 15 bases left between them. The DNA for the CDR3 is TGCGCCAGCAGCTCTGGGGGTCCAGAAGACAATGAGCAGTTCTTC. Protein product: CASSSGGPEDNEQFF.

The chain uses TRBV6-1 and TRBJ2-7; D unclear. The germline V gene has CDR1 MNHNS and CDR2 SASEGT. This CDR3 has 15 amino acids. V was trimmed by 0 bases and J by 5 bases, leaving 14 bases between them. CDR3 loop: CASSEAQSRWNEQYF. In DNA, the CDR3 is TGTGCCAGCAGTGAAGCGCAGAGTAGGTGGAACGAGCAGTACTTC.

CDR3 DNA: TGTGCCAGCAGCTCGCAGGTTGGATTTAATGAAAAACTGTTTTTT. It yields the protein CASSSQVGFNEKLFF. V usage is TRBV7-2 and J usage is TRBJ1-4; no clear D gene. V lost 4 bases and J 4 bases, leaving 13 bases between the germline ends. CDR3 length equals 15 residues. Germline V CDR1 and CDR2: SGHTA, FQGNSA.

The CDR3 reads CASSEAASGRASIEQYF. CDR3 nucleotide sequence: TGTGCCAGCAGTGAAGCAGCCAGCGGGAGGGCTTCTATCGAGCAGTACTTC. The genes are TRBV6-1 and TRBJ2-7; TRBD2 aligns across 10 bases. Germline loops: CDR1 MNHNS, CDR2 SASEGT. This CDR3 spans 17 amino acids. With V trimmed by 0 bases and J by 6 bases, 11 bases remained unmatched.

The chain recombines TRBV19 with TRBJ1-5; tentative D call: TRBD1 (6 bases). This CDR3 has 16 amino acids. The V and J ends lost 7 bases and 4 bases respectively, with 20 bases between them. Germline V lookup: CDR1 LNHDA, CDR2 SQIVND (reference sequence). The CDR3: CASNLGGGRRNQPQHF. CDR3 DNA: TGTGCCAGTAACCTAGGGGGGGGCCGACGAAATCAGCCCCAGCATTTT.

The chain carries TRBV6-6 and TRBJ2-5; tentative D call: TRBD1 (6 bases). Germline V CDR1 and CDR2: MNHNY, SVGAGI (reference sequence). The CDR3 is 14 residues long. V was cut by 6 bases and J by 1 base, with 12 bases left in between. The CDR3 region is CASRRRDTQETQYF. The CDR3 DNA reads TGTGCCAGCAGACGCCGGGACACCCAAGAGACCCAGTACTTC.

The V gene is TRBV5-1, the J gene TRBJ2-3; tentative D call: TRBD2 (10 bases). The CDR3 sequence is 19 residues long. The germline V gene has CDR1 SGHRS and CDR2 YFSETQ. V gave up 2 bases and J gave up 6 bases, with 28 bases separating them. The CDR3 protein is CASSFAGTGSGRGEDTQYF. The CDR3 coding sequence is TGCGCCAGCAGCTTTGCCGGGACAGGGAGCGGGAGGGGAGAGGATACGCAGTATTTT.

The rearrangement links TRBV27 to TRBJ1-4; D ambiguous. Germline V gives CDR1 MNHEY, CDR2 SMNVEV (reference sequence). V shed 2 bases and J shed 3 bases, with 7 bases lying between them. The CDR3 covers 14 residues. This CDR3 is CASSLQLSNEKLFF. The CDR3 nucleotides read TGTGCCAGCAGTTTACAGCTTTCTAATGAAAAACTGTTTTTT. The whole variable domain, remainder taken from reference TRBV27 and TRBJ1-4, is EAQVTQNPRYLITVTGKKLTVTCSQNMNHEYMSWYRQDPGLGLRQIYYSMNVEVTDKGDVPEGYKVSRKEKRNFPLILESPSPNQTSLYFCASSLQLSNEKLFFGSGTQLSVL.

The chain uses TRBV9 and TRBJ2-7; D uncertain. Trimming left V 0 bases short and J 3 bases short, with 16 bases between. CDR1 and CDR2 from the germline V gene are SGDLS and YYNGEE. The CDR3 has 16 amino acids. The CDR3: CASSVGRTPGVYEQYF. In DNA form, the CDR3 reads TGTGCCAGCAGCGTAGGTAGGACCCCTGGGGTCTACGAGCAGTACTTC.